This is a list of T cell receptor beta chains from one sample in a study of shared clonotypes between healthy human individuals. Libraries were prepared by immunoSEQ multiplex PCR; TCRdb keeps only in-frame clonotypes and omits some of them. Here the sample spans about 2.2 million clones, roughly 93% being singletons. The specimen was naive CD8+ T cells from PBMCs. These receptor sequences come from a man aged 18 to 30 in good health. Some clones in this sample may be carry-over from other donors' samples. The CDR3 runs from the conserved cysteine through the conserved F or W. The order of the fields is V gene, CDR3 length, D gene, J gene, clone size, CDR3 protein, CDR3 DNA. D genes are given only for firm matches. The size of a clone is reported for some rows only, either as once, few or many, or as a class for expanded clones.

TRBV7-9	15	.	TRBJ1-2	.	CASSPRDGSVDGYTF	TGTGCCAGCAGCCCACGGGACGGGAGCGTCGATGGCTACACCTTC
TRBV4-1	15	.	TRBJ1-3	.	CASSQDRDSGNTIYF	TGCGCCAGCAGCCAAGACAGGGACTCTGGAAACACCATATATTTT
TRBV27	12	.	TRBJ1-2	.	CASKTYREGYTF	TGTGCCAGCAAAACCTACAGGGAGGGCTACACCTTC
TRBV7-8	16	.	TRBJ2-5	.	CASSTRGLAPQETQYF	TGTGCCAGCAGCACACGGGGGCTAGCTCCGCAGGAGACCCAGTACTTC
TRBV27	17	.	TRBJ2-7	.	CASSLVLGTGPSYEQYF	TGTGCCAGCAGTTTAGTTCTTGGTACAGGGCCTTCCTACGAGCAGTACTTC
TRBV7-2	14	.	TRBJ2-1	.	CASSLTGPYNEQFF	TGTGCCAGCAGCTTAACAGGGCCCTACAATGAGCAGTTCTTC
TRBV7-9	12	.	TRBJ2-7	once	CASRGPTYEQYF	TGTGCCAGCCGCGGCCCCACCTACGAGCAGTACTTC
TRBV11-2	14	.	TRBJ2-7	.	CASSLMNGGYEQYF	TGTGCCAGCAGCTTGATGAATGGAGGGTACGAGCAGTACTTC
TRBV9	15	TRBD1	TRBJ2-5	.	CASSTGQGQRETQYF	TGTGCCAGCAGCACCGGACAGGGGCAGCGGGAGACCCAGTACTTC
TRBV27	16	TRBD1	TRBJ2-7	.	CASSARGQDWTYEQYF	TGTGCCAGCAGTGCGCGGGGACAGGACTGGACCTACGAGCAGTACTTC
TRBV4-3	15	.	TRBJ1-2	.	CASSQDSWTAISYTF	TGCGCCAGCAGCCAAGACTCGTGGACAGCCATAAGCTACACCTTC
TRBV7-9	14	TRBD2	TRBJ2-7	.	CASRGLGENYEQYF	TGTGCCAGCAGGGGACTAGGGGAAAACTACGAGCAGTACTTC
TRBV13	15	TRBD2	TRBJ2-7	.	CASSLRTGGLHEQYF	TGTGCCAGCAGCTTACGGACGGGAGGTCTGCACGAGCAGTACTTC
TRBV2	14	.	TRBJ2-3	.	CASKSRTRGDTQYF	TGTGCCAGCAAATCTCGAACCCGGGGAGATACGCAGTATTTT
TRBV7-2	17	.	TRBJ2-3	.	CASSYLVGKPNTDTQYF	TGTGCCAGCAGCTACCTGGTAGGGAAGCCAAACACAGATACGCAGTATTTT
TRBV7-9	18	.	TRBJ2-1	.	CASRKISGQTDSYNEQFF	TGTGCCAGCAGGAAGATCTCCGGGCAGACAGACTCCTACAATGAGCAGTTCTTC
TRBV28	11	.	TRBJ2-4	.	CASSFGGIQYF	TGTGCCAGCAGTTTTGGAGGCATTCAGTACTTC
TRBV19	15	.	TRBJ1-2	.	CASSPGGGIVFGYTF	TGTGCCAGTAGCCCCGGTGGGGGGATAGTGTTTGGCTACACCTTC
TRBV19	14	TRBD1	TRBJ1-4	.	CASRGQGWGEKLFF	TGTGCCAGTAGGGGACAGGGTTGGGGTGAAAAACTGTTTTTT
TRBV30	17	TRBD1	TRBJ1-5	few	CAWSVPTGTLSNQPQHF	TGTGCCTGGAGTGTTCCGACAGGGACTCTTAGCAATCAGCCCCAGCATTTT
TRBV7-2	12	.	TRBJ2-3	.	CASSFSRDTQYF	TGTGCCAGCAGCTTTTCCCGAGATACGCAGTATTTT
TRBV9	13	.	TRBJ1-1	.	CASSPRPGTEAFF	TGTGCCAGCAGCCCCCGGCCGGGCACTGAAGCTTTCTTT
TRBV19	13	.	TRBJ2-5	.	CANSPDKEETQYF	TGTGCCAACTCTCCGGACAAGGAAGAGACCCAGTACTTC
TRBV4-1	13	.	TRBJ2-5	once	CASRTPGRETQYF	TGCGCCAGCAGAACGCCTGGGCGGGAGACCCAGTACTTC
TRBV27	12	.	TRBJ2-7	.	CASSLYGTEQYF	TGTGCCAGCAGTTTATACGGAACGGAGCAGTACTTC
TRBV7-2	18	TRBD1	TRBJ2-5	.	CASSSTWRTGGNQETQYF	TGTGCCAGCAGCTCCACCTGGCGAACAGGGGGGAATCAAGAGACCCAGTACTTC
TRBV29-1	14	.	TRBJ1-1	.	CSVEDRSAFIEAFF	TGCAGCGTTGAAGATCGGTCGGCCTTTATTGAAGCTTTCTTT
TRBV5-5	16	.	TRBJ1-4	.	CASSLPGGGAGEKLFF	TGTGCCAGCAGCTTGCCCGGAGGGGGGGCAGGAGAAAAACTGTTTTTT
TRBV27	13	.	TRBJ2-7	once	CASSLSLRSEQYF	TGTGCCAGCAGTTTATCGTTGCGATCAGAGCAGTACTTC
TRBV19	15	.	TRBJ2-7	.	CASRHRTAGDYEQYF	TGTGCCAGCCGACACAGGACGGCAGGCGACTACGAGCAGTACTTC
TRBV27	13	.	TRBJ1-2	.	CASSPSWRHGYTF	TGTGCCAGCAGTCCATCCTGGCGTCATGGCTACACCTTC
TRBV14	12	.	TRBJ1-1	few	CASSLIGTEAFF	TGTGCCAGCAGCCTTATAGGCACTGAAGCTTTCTTT
TRBV7-9	13	.	TRBJ1-3	.	CASSPTDRNTIYF	TGTGCCAGCAGCCCAACAGACCGAAACACCATATATTTT
TRBV11-2	15	.	TRBJ1-1	.	CASSSPRFPNTEAFF	TGTGCCAGCAGCTCCCCACGGTTTCCGAACACTGAAGCTTTCTTT
TRBV5-6	15	TRBD2	TRBJ2-1	.	CASSLSLAGYNEQFF	TGTGCCAGCAGCTTGAGCCTAGCGGGATACAATGAGCAGTTCTTC
TRBV6-1	14	TRBD2	TRBJ2-1	.	CASTERLGGGEQFF	TGTGCCAGCACCGAACGGCTGGGGGGAGGGGAGCAGTTCTTC
TRBV6-6	15	.	TRBJ1-2	.	CASSYPGALRYGYTF	TGTGCCAGCAGTTACCCCGGAGCTCTCAGATATGGCTACACCTTC
TRBV4-3	17	TRBD2	TRBJ2-3	.	CASSQDLVGGITDTQYF	TGCGCCAGCAGCCAAGATCTTGTGGGGGGGATCACAGATACGCAGTATTTT
TRBV5-6	13	.	TRBJ1-5	few	CASSLTGNQPQHF	TGTGCCAGCAGCTTGACAGGCAATCAGCCCCAGCATTTT
TRBV27	14	.	TRBJ2-7	once	CASSVRDGSYEQYF	TGTGCCAGCAGTGTCCGGGACGGCTCCTACGAGCAGTACTTC
TRBV6-5	10	.	TRBJ2-5	.	CASSGETQYF	TGTGCCAGTTCTGGGGAGACCCAGTACTTC
TRBV11-1	18	TRBD2	TRBJ2-2	.	CASSWWPSGGGRTGELFF	TGTGCCAGCAGCTGGTGGCCTAGCGGGGGAGGGCGGACCGGGGAGCTGTTTTTT
TRBV7-8	16	TRBD1	TRBJ1-4	.	CASSLGQGAVDEKLFF	TGTGCCAGCAGCTTAGGGCAGGGGGCGGTGGATGAAAAACTGTTTTTT
TRBV19	13	.	TRBJ2-1	.	CASSITGGAEQFF	TGTGCCAGTAGTATAACAGGGGGGGCTGAGCAGTTCTTC
TRBV7-8	17	.	TRBJ2-7	.	CASSLAYYRVGSYEQYF	TGTGCCAGCAGCTTAGCCTACTACAGGGTTGGGTCCTACGAGCAGTACTTC
TRBV7-6	17	TRBD1	TRBJ1-1	.	CASSLVFPGQGNTEAFF	TGTGCCAGCAGCTTAGTTTTCCCCGGACAGGGTAACACTGAAGCTTTCTTT
TRBV19	15	.	TRBJ1-2	.	CASTYRRENSSGYTF	TGTGCCAGTACCTACCGACGGGAAAATAGCTCGGGCTACACCTTC
TRBV19	14	.	TRBJ2-4	.	CASSILGAKNIQYF	TGTGCCAGTAGTATTTTGGGGGCCAAAAACATTCAGTACTTC
TRBV4-1	17	TRBD2	TRBJ2-7	once	CASSQSEMREASYEQYF	TGCGCCAGCAGCCAGTCGGAAATGCGGGAGGCTTCCTACGAGCAGTACTTC